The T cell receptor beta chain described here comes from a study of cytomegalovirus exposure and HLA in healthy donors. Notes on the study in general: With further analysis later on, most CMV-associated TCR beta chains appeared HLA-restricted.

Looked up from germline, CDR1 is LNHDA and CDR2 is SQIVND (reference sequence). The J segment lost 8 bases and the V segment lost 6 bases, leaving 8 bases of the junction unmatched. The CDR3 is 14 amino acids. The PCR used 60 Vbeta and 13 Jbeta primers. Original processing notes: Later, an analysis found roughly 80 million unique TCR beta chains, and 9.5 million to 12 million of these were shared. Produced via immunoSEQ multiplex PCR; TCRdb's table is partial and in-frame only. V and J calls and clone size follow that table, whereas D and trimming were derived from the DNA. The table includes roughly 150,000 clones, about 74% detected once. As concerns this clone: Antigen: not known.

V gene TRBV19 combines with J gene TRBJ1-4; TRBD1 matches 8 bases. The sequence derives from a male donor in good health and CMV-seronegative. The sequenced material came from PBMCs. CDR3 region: CASSGQGLKEKLFF. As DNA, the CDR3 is TGTGCCAGTAGCGGACAGGGTCTGAAAGAAAAACTGTTTTTT.